Each of the 5 T cell receptor beta chains below was sequenced from the same sample in a study of T-cell reconstitution after alpha-beta-depleted transplantation in children. This sample's TCRbeta library carried unique molecular identifier barcodes. TCRdb re-called the PCR reads through MiXCR, storing one row per CDR3 protein. The sample has 200,000 to 250,000 distinct CDR3 sequences; 9.5% to 13% are singletons. The sequencing used PBMCs, collected before TCRalphabeta/CD19-depleted stem cell transplant. The receptor source for this set is a child younger than two with acute myeloid leukemia, due to receive a stem cell transplant.

Ten or more counts support this clonotype. The chain has TRBV6-1 and TRBJ2-1, with 8 nucleotides matching TRBD2. Germline trimming cut 4 bases from V and 9 bases from J; bases unmatched to any gene: 8. Germline-derived CDR1 and CDR2 are MNHNS and SASEGT. The CDR3 sequence is 14 residues long. The CDR3 here is CASSVSTGGLEQFF. CDR3 nucleotides: TGTGCCAGCAGTGTATCAACGGGAGGGCTTGAGCAGTTCTTC.

Concerning this clonotype: A much larger clone lies one base from this, so it may be a read error. The chain couples TRBV2 to TRBJ1-5, with D unresolved. The CDR3 runs to 14 residues. CDR1 SNHLY and CDR2 FYNNEI come from the germline V gene. The CDR3: CASSEGAPNQPRHF. For the CDR3, the DNA is TGTGCCAGCAGTGAAGGGGCCCCTAATCAGCCCCGGCATTTT.

This clonotype was seen repeatedly, ten times or more. One junction end does not reproduce the germline sequence, and a read error may be involved. The V and J genes are TRBV6-1 and TRBJ2-5; D is undetermined. This CDR3 contains 14 residues. Germline loops: CDR1 MNHNS, CDR2 SASEGT. This CDR3 is CASRHESGQGTQYF. CDR3 bases: TGTGCCAGCAGGCATGAATCCGGTCAAGGGACCCAGTACTTC.

Within the sample, this clonotype is medium-sized (0.01 to 0.1%). The chain has TRBV10-3 and TRBJ2-1; 13 bases are shared with TRBD2. The germline V gene has CDR1 ENHRY and CDR2 SYGVKD. Trimming at V came to 2 bases and at J to 6 bases, leaving 4 bases not matched to a gene. There are 16 residues in the CDR3. This CDR3 reads CAISERTSGRTNEQFF. The CDR3 DNA reads as TGTGCCATCAGTGAGAGGACTAGCGGGAGAACCAATGAGCAGTTCTTC.

The chain recombines TRBV28 with TRBJ1-2; the D is unclear. Per the germline V gene, CDR1 is MDHEN and CDR2 is SYDVKM. Trimming took 5 bases from V and 1 from J, leaving 11 bases between them. CDR3 size: 14 residues. The CDR3 sequence: CASSPSSLNYGYTF. The CDR3 nucleotides are TGTGCCAGCAGTCCCTCGAGCCTTAACTATGGCTACACCTTC.